A single sample gave rise to the 21 T cell receptor beta chains below, sequenced in a study of control samples from healthy donors and cancer patients. Sequenced by immunoSEQ multiplex PCR; TCRdb stores in-frame clones only, minus some. The sample records about 150,000 clones, around 90% being singletons. Sequencing was carried out using blood. Every receptor here comes from a man younger than 35 in good health.

The rearrangement joins TRBV2 to TRBJ2-3; TRBD2 aligns across 14 bases. Germline V gene lookup returns CDR1 SNHLY and CDR2 FYNNEI. The CDR3 consists of 15 residues. J gave up 6 bases and V 6 bases, and 5 bases lay outside the gene matches. The CDR3 spells CASRSRTSGGDTQYF. The CDR3 DNA is TGTGCCAGCAGATCCCGGACTAGCGGGGGGGATACGCAGTATTTT.

V usage is TRBV9 and J usage is TRBJ2-5; D unresolved. The CDR3 is 13 amino acids. Deletions cut 0 bases from V and 5 bases from J, with 8 bases between. Germline values: CDR1 SGDLS, CDR2 YYNGEE. The CDR3 DNA is TGTGCCAGCAGCGTAGAAATGGGCGAGACCCAGTACTTC. It yields the protein CASSVEMGETQYF.

In nucleotides, the CDR3 is TGTGCCAGCAGCCAAGATCCGGCTAGCGGGCAAGAGACCCAGTACTTC. Protein sequence: CASSQDPASGQETQYF. The chain employs TRBV3-1 (or the pseudogene TRBV3-2) and TRBJ2-5, with 8 bases fitting TRBD2. CDR1 is LGHDT, CDR2 YNNKEL, per germline (reference sequence). With V trimmed by 0 bases and J by 2 bases, 5 bases remained unmatched. The CDR3 contains 16 residues.

This chain joins TRBV28 and TRBJ1-5; D not resolved. The CDR3 has 14 amino acids. Trimming shortened V by 4 bases and J by 4 bases, and 11 bases separated the two germline ends. The germline CDR1 and CDR2 sequences are MDHEN and SYDVKM. The CDR3 bases are TGTGCCAGCAGTTCAGCCGAATCAAATCAGCCCCAGCATTTT. Its protein is CASSSAESNQPQHF.

The chain is built from TRBV29-1 and TRBJ2-3; D may be TRBD2 (7 bases). The CDR3 contains 18 residues. V lost 0 bases and J 3 bases, leaving 22 bases between the germline ends. Germline assignment: CDR1 SQVTM and CDR2 ANQGSEA. In nucleotides, the CDR3 is TGCAGCGTTGAAGAACAGCCGGGGGGCTTGGTTTGGACAGATACGCAGTATTTT. Protein: CSVEEQPGGLVWTDTQYF.

V and J are TRBV7-2 and TRBJ2-5, with D possibly TRBD2 on 6 matching bases. CDR3 size: 13 residues. V shed 4 bases and J shed 5 bases, with 11 bases lying between them. Germline CDR1 SGHTA, CDR2 FQGNSA. This CDR3 is CASSSGLAETQYF. Here the CDR3 DNA reads TGTGCCAGCAGCTCGGGACTGGCGGAGACCCAGTACTTC.

J is TRBJ2-1 and V is TRBV6-4; D not certain. Germline CDR1 is MRHNA and CDR2 is SNTAGT. Trimming shortened V by 2 bases and J by 7 bases, and 6 bases separated the two germline ends. This CDR3 spans 12 amino acids. Here the CDR3 reads CASSDGVNEQFF. The DNA for the CDR3 is TGTGCCAGCAGTGACGGGGTAAATGAGCAGTTCTTC.

The chain combines TRBV28 with TRBJ1-5; D may be TRBD1 (5 bases). The CDR3 loop spans 18 amino acids. The ends were cut back, 6 bases at V and 8 bases at J, with 29 bases in the middle. CDR1 and CDR2 (germline): MDHEN, SYDVKM. DNA of the CDR3: TGTGCCAGCAGGTTGGGGCTCGACGGACTGGGCGGGTTGAAGCCCCAGCATTTT. Residues: CASRLGLDGLGGLKPQHF.

The chain joins TRBV27 to TRBJ2-1; D may be TRBD1 (6 bases). Germline loops: CDR1 MNHEY, CDR2 SMNVEV (reference sequence). The length of the CDR3 is 14 residues. Trimming took off 2 bases at V and 6 bases at J, with 11 bases between the two ends. The CDR3 loop reads CASSLVGAPNEQFF. The CDR3 DNA follows: TGTGCCAGCAGTTTAGTGGGGGCGCCCAATGAGCAGTTCTTC.

The rearrangement links TRBV7-2 to TRBJ2-5; perhaps D is TRBD1 or TRBD2 (5 bases each). V was clipped by 0 bases and J by 5 bases, with 13 bases between them. Germline V lookup: CDR1 SGHTA, CDR2 FQGNSA. The CDR3 totals 15 residues. This CDR3 reads CASSLAGTDVETQYF. CDR3 DNA: TGTGCCAGCAGCTTAGCAGGGACCGACGTGGAGACCCAGTACTTC.

The chain recombines TRBV9 with TRBJ1-2; 7 bases line up with TRBD1. V lost 0 bases to trimming and J lost 6 bases; unmatched junction nucleotides: 5. The CDR3 runs to 14 residues. CDR1 is SGDLS, CDR2 YYNGEE, per germline. DNA for the CDR3: TGTGCCAGCAGCGTAGGGGGGACAGTTGATGGCTACACCTTC. It is translated as CASSVGGTVDGYTF.

In nucleotides, the CDR3 is TGTGCCTGGAGTGTAGATAAGGGGGCGAGTCAGCCCCAGCATTTT. It yields the protein CAWSVDKGASQPQHF. V is TRBV30 and J is TRBJ1-5, with 7 bases matching TRBD1. V lost 0 bases, J lost 6 bases, and 8 bases stayed unmatched. The germline gives CDR1 GTSNPN, CDR2 SVGIG (reference sequence). There are 15 residues in the CDR3. Filled out from reference TRBV30 and TRBJ1-5, the complete variable domain reads SQTIHQWPATLVQPVGSPLSLECTVEGTSNPNLYWYRQAAGRGLQLLFYSVGIGQISSEVPQNLSASRPQDRQFILSSKKLLLSDSGFYLCAWSVDKGASQPQHFGDGTRLSIL.

The V gene is TRBV7-3, the J gene TRBJ2-7, with D possibly matching TRBD1 (5 bases). The germline V and J ends were trimmed by 4 bases and 2 bases, with 15 bases remaining between them. Per germline, CDR1 SGHTA and CDR2 FQGTGA. The length of the CDR3 is 15 residues. Here the CDR3 reads CASSSTGSPPYEQYF. For the CDR3, the DNA is TGTGCCAGCAGCTCCACAGGCTCCCCACCCTACGAGCAGTACTTC.

This clone has only one observation. This chain connects TRBV7-6 to TRBJ2-1; 10 bases match TRBD2. The CDR3 covers 14 residues. With 4 bases clipped from V and 9 bases from J, the junction kept 6 bases outside the gene matches. The germline CDR1 and CDR2 sequences are SGHVS and FNYEAQ. The chain's CDR3 is CASSSAGGRVEQFF. In DNA, the CDR3 is TGTGCCAGCAGCTCAGCGGGGGGGCGTGTTGAGCAGTTCTTC.

J is TRBJ2-1 and V is TRBV11-2, with unresolved D. Trimming removed 4 bases from V and 12 bases from J, with 16 bases in between. Germline CDR1 reads SGHAT; CDR2 reads FQNNGV. This CDR3 is 13 amino acids long. In DNA, the CDR3 is TGTGCCAGCAGCTCCCTTGGGGTGGTTTGGCAGTTCTTC. This translates into CASSSLGVVWQFF.

There are a few counts of this clone. V usage is TRBV11-2 and J usage is TRBJ1-1; no clear D. Germline V lookup: CDR1 SGHAT, CDR2 FQNNGV. The CDR3 is made up of 12 amino acids. V lost 1 base and J 6 bases, leaving 6 bases between the germline ends. The CDR3 sequence is CASSLGVAEAFF. CDR3 sequence (DNA): TGTGCCAGCAGCTTAGGTGTTGCTGAAGCTTTCTTT.

This rearrangement joins TRBV12-2 to TRBJ1-2; no DNA check was done on the table's D call, TRBD1. TRBV12-2 is described as a pseudogene. The CDR3 sequence is 14 residues long. CDR3 in DNA: TGTGCAAGTCGCCCTCCGGGACAGGGGCACGGCTACACCTTC. Translation gives CASRPPGQGHGYTF.

This clone was observed a single time. This sequence joins TRBV5-4 and TRBJ2-3, with D perhaps matching TRBD1 (5 bases). In germline, CDR1 is SGHNT, CDR2 YYREEE (reference sequence). The V end lost 1 base, the J end lost 4 bases, and 13 bases lay between the germline ends. This CDR3 has 15 residues. For the CDR3, the DNA is TGTGCCAGCAGCTTGTTACAGGAACAGGCAGATACGCAGTATTTT. Its protein product is CASSLLQEQADTQYF. Complete variable domain (other parts from reference TRBV5-4 and TRBJ2-3): ETGVTQSPTHLIKTRGQQVTLRCSSQSGHNTVSWYQQALGQGPQFIFQYYREEENGRGNFPPRFSGLQFPNYSSELNVNALELDDSALYLCASSLLQEQADTQYFGPGTRLTVL.

The genes are TRBV5-4 and TRBJ2-1; 15 bases align to TRBD2. With 3 bases clipped from V and 7 bases from J, the junction kept 5 bases outside the gene matches. CDR1 and CDR2 (germline): SGHNT, YYREEE (reference sequence). The CDR3 covers 16 residues. Here the CDR3 DNA reads TGTGCCAGCAGCTCCGGACTAGCGGGGGGGGTAAATGAGCAGTTCTTC. Protein product: CASSSGLAGGVNEQFF.

The rearrangement links TRBV6-2 or TRBV6-3 to TRBJ2-2, with 12 bases fitting TRBD2. The CDR3 totals 15 residues. The germline gives CDR1 MNHEY, CDR2 SVGEGT. V shed 3 bases and J 5 bases; nucleotides not matched to a gene: 1. CDR3 DNA sequence: TGTGCCAGCAGTTATGGACTAGCGGGGACCGGGGAGCTGTTTTTT. Protein: CASSYGLAGTGELFF.

V gene TRBV19 combines with J gene TRBJ1-1, with D uncertain. CDR3 length: 13 amino acids. With 8 bases removed from V and 0 bases from J, the gap between germline ends came to 10 bases. Germline CDR1 reads LNHDA; CDR2 reads SQIVND (reference sequence). In nucleotides, the CDR3 is TGTGCCAGTTCATCGGGGTTGAACACTGAAGCTTTCTTT. Its protein is CASSSGLNTEAFF.